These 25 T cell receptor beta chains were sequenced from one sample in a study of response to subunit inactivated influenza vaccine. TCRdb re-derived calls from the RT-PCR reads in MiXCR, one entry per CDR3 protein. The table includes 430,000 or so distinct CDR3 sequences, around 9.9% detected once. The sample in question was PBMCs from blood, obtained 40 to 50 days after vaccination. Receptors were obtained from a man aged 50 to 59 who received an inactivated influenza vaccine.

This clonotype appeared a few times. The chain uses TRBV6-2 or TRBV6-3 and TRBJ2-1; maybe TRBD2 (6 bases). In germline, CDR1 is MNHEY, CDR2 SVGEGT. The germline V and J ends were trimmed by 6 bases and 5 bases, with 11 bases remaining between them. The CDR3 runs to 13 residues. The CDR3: CASRSSAHNEQFF. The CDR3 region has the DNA TGTGCCAGCAGGTCTAGCGCCCACAATGAGCAGTTCTTC.

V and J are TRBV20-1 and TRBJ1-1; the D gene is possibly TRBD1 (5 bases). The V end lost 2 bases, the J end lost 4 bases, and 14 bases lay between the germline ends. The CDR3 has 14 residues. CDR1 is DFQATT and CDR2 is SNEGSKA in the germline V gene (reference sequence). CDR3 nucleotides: TGCAGTGCTAGAACTGAGGGGCAGGTCACTGAAGCTTTCTTT. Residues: CSARTEGQVTEAFF.

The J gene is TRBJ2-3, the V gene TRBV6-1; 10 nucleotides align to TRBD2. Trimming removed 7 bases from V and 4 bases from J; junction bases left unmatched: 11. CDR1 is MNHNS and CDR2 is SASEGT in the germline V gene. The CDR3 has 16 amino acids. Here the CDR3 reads CASNLGASGRADTQYF. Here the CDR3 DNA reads TGTGCCAGCAACCTCGGGGCTAGCGGGAGAGCAGATACGCAGTATTTT.

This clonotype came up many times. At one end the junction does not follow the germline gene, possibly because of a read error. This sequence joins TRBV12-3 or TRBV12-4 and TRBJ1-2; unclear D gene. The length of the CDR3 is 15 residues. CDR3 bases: TGTGCCAGCAGGATGGACGGGTCCTCTAATTATGGCTACACCTTC. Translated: CASRMDGSSNYGYTF.

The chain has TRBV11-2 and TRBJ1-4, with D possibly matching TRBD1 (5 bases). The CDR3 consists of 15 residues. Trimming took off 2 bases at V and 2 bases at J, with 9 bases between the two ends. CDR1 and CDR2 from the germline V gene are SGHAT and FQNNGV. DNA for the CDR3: TGTGCCAGCAGCTTAACGGGGCCGACTAATGAAAAACTGTTTTTT. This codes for CASSLTGPTNEKLFF.

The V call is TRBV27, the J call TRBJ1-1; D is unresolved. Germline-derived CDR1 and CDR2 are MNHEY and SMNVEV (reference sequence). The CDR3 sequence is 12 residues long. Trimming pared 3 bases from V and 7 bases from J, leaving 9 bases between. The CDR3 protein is CASSFPAGEAFF. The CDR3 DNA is TGTGCCAGCAGTTTTCCGGCAGGTGAAGCTTTCTTT.

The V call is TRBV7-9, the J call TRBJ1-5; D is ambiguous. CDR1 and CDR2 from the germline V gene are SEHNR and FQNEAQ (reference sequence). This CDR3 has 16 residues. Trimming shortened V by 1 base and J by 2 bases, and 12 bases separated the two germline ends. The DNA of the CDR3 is TGTGCCAGCAGCTTAGAGTATGGGCCTCGCAATCAGCCCCAGCATTTT. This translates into CASSLEYGPRNQPQHF.

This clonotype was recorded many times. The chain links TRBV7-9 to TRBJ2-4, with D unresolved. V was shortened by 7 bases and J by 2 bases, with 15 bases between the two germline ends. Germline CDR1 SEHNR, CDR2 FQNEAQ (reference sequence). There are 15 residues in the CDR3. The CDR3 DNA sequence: TGTGCCAGCATCCCCATCACGGATCCCAAAAACATTCAGTACTTC. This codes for CASIPITDPKNIQYF.

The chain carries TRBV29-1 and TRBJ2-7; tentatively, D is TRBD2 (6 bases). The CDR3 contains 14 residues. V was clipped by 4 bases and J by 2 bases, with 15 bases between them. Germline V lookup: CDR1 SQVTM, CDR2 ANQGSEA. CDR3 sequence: CSVGPRAGTYEQYF. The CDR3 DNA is TGCAGCGTTGGGCCCCGTGCGGGGACCTACGAGCAGTACTTC.

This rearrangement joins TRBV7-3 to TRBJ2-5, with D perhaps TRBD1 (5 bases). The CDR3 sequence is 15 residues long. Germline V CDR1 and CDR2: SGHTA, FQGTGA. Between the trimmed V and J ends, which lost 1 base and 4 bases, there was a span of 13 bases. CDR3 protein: CASSLNPGFRETQYF. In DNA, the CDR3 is TGTGCCAGCAGCTTAAACCCAGGGTTTCGAGAGACCCAGTACTTC.

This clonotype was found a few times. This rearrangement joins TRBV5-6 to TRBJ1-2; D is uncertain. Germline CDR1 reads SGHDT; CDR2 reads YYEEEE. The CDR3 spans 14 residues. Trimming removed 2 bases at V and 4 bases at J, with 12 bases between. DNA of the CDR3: TGTGCCAGCAGCTTACCCGCGGACCGCTATGGCTACACCTTC. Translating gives CASSLPADRYGYTF.

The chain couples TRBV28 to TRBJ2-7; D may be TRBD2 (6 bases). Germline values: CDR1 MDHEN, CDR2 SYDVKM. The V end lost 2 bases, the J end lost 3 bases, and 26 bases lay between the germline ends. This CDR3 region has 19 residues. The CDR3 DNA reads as TGTGCCAGCAGTTTACCCCTAGGACTACTCTCACTTGGGAACTACGAGCAGTACTTC. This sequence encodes CASSLPLGLLSLGNYEQYF.

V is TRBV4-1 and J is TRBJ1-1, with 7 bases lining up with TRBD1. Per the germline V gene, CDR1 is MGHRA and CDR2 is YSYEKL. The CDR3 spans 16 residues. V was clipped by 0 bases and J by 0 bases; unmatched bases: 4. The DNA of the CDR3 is TGCGCCAGCAGCCAAGAGAGGGGGCAAATGAACACTGAAGCTTTCTTT. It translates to CASSQERGQMNTEAFF.

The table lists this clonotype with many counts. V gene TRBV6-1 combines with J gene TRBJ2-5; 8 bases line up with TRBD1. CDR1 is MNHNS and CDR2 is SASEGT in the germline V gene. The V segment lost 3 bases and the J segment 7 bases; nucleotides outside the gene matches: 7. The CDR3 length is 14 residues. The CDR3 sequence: CASSDVWTGTTQYF. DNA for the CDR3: TGTGCCAGCAGTGACGTCTGGACAGGGACGACCCAGTACTTC.

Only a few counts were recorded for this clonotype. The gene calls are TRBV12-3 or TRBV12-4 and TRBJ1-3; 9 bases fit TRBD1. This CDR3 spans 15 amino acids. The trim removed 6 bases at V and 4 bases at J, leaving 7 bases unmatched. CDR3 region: CASSHRDRAGNTIYF. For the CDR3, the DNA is TGTGCCAGCAGCCACCGGGACAGGGCGGGAAACACCATATATTTT.

CDR3 region: CSARGEANSPLHF. DNA of the CDR3: TGCAGTGCTAGAGGGGAGGCGAATTCACCCCTCCACTTT. The gene calls are TRBV20-1 and TRBJ1-6; D uncertain. Germline assignment: CDR1 DFQATT and CDR2 SNEGSKA (reference sequence). Trimming left V 1 base short and J 7 bases short, with 8 bases between. The CDR3 totals 13 residues.

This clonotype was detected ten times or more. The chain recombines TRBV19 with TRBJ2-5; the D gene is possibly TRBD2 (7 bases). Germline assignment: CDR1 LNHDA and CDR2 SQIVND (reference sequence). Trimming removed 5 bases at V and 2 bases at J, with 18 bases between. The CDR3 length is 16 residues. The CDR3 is CASSRFGGPDQETQYF. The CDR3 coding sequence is TGTGCCAGTAGTCGATTCGGGGGGCCGGATCAAGAGACCCAGTACTTC.

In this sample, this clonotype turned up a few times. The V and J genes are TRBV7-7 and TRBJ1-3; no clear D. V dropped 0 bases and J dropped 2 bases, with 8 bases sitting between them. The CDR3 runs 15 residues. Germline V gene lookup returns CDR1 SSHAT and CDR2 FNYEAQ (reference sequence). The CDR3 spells CASSLAAGAGNTIYF. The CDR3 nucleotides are TGTGCCAGCAGCTTAGCGGCGGGTGCTGGAAACACCATATATTTT.

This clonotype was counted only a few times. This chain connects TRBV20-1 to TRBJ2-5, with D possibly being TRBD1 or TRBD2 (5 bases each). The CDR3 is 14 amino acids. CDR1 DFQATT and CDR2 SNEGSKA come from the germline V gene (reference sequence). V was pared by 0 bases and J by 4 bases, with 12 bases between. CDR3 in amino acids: CSARDGRAGETQYF. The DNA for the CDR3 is TGCAGTGCTAGAGACGGCAGGGCGGGAGAGACCCAGTACTTC.

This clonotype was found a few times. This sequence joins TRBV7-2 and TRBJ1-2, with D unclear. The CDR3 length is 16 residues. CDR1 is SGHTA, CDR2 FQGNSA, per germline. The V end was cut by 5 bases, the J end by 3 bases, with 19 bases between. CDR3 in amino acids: CASSHLVIDGDYGYTF. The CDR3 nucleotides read TGTGCCAGCAGCCACTTAGTGATAGATGGTGACTATGGCTACACCTTC.

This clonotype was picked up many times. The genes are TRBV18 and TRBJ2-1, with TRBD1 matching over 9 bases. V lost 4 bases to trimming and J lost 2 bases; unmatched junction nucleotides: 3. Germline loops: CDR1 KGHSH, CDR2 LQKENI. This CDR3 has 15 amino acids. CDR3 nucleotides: TGTGCCAGCTCACTCGGGACAGGGCCCTACAATGAGCAGTTCTTC. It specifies CASSLGTGPYNEQFF.

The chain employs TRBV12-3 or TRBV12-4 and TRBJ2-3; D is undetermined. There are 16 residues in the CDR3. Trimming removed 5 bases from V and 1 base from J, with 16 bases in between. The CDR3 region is CASSPNVGFGTDTQYF. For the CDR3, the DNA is TGTGCCAGCAGTCCAAATGTGGGATTTGGCACAGATACGCAGTATTTT.

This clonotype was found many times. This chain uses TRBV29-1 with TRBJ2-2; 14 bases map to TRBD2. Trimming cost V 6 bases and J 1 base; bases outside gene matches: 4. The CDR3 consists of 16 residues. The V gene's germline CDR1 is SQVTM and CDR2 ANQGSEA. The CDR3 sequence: CSVEGLAGENTGELFF. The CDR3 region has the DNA TGCAGCGTAGAGGGACTAGCGGGGGAGAACACCGGGGAGCTGTTTTTT.

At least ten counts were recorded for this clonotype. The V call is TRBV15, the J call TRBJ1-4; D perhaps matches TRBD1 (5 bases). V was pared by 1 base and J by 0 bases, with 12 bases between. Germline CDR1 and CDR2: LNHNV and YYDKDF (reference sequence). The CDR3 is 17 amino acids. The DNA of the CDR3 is TGTGCCACCAGCAGAGTGCCCCCGACAGCAACTAATGAAAAACTGTTTTTT. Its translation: CATSRVPPTATNEKLFF.

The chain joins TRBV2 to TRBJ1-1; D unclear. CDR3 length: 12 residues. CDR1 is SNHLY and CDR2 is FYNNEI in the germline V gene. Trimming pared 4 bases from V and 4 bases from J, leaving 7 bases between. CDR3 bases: TGTGCCAGCAGTGTCGTACCCACTGAAGCTTTCTTT. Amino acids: CASSVVPTEAFF.